These T cell receptor beta chains were read from a single sample in a study of blood T cell repertoires in COVID-19. Repertoires were generated with immunoSEQ multiplex PCR, while TCRdb's copy carries only in-frame clones and drops some. The repertoire has 200,000 to 250,000 clones, about four fifths of them found once; the top ten carry roughly 5%. Source material: PBMCs or T cells enriched from blood (not recorded which). Receptors originate from a woman aged 45-59 years who had been exposed to COVID-19. The CDR3 runs from the conserved cysteine through the conserved F or W. A D gene is named only where the DNA matches it firmly. The size of a clone is reported for some rows only, either as once, few or many, or as a class for expanded clones.

J gene,D gene,clone size,V gene,CDR3 DNA,CDR3 protein
TRBJ1-6,-,-,TRBV9,TGTGCCAGCAGCGTAGGGCCGGCGGGGGGTTCACCCCTCCACTTT,CASSVGPAGGSPLHF
TRBJ1-5,-,-,TRBV5-1,TGCGCCAGCAGCCCCCTGGGGGCTTGGGAGCCCCAGCATTTT,CASSPLGAWEPQHF
TRBJ1-2,-,-,TRBV10-3,TGTGCCATCAGACTGTCAGGTTGGGCGGGGTCTGGCTACACCTTC,CAIRLSGWAGSGYTF
TRBJ1-1,TRBD1,few,TRBV7-9,TGTGCCAGCAGTCCACAGGGGGTGGGCACTGAAGCTTTCTTT,CASSPQGVGTEAFF
TRBJ2-1,-,-,TRBV9,TGTGCCAGCAGCGTGGCGGGCCGAGACAATGAGCAGTTCTTC,CASSVAGRDNEQFF
TRBJ1-3,-,once,TRBV2,TGTGCCAGCAGTGACCTGACACGGCCCCACTCTGGAAACACCATATATTTT,CASSDLTRPHSGNTIYF
TRBJ2-1,-,once,TRBV4-1,TGCGCCAGCAGCCAAGAGGGCAGGGTCCCCTCCTACAATGAGCAGTTCTTC,CASSQEGRVPSYNEQFF
TRBJ2-1,-,-,TRBV4-3,TGCGCCAGCAGCCAAGATACGGGATCCTACAATGAGCAGTTCTTC,CASSQDTGSYNEQFF
TRBJ1-2,TRBD1,-,TRBV10-3,TGTGCCATCAGTGACCCGGGACAGACCTACGATAACTATGGCTACACCTTC,CAISDPGQTYDNYGYTF
TRBJ2-7,TRBD1,-,TRBV4-2,TGTGCCAGCAGCCAGGAAACGGGACAGAGCTACGAGCAGTACTTC,CASSQETGQSYEQYF
TRBJ2-3,TRBD2,-,TRBV3-1/TRBV3-2,TGTGCCAGCAGCCACCGCGGACTAGCGGGGGGCCGTACCACAGATACGCAGTATTTT,CASSHRGLAGGRTTDTQYF
TRBJ1-2,-,few,TRBV7-2,TGTGCCAGCAGCTTAGAAAGAGTGGGGCTTACAACCTTC,CASSLERVGLTTF
TRBJ2-3,TRBD1,-,TRBV5-1,TGCGCCAGCAGCTACGCCGGGACAGGGAGCACAGATACGCAGTATTTT,CASSYAGTGSTDTQYF
TRBJ2-3,-,-,TRBV27,TGTGCCAGCAGACGGTACCCTAGCACAGATACGCAGTATTTT,CASRRYPSTDTQYF
TRBJ2-1,-,-,TRBV3-1/TRBV3-2,TGTGCCAGCAGCCCTCCCTCGGTCCGCTCCCGGGGGTACAATGAGCAGTTCTTC,CASSPPSVRSRGYNEQFF
TRBJ1-1,-,-,TRBV18,TGTGCCAGCTCACCTGTCGGACACTCCAAAAACACTGAAGCTTTCTTT,CASSPVGHSKNTEAFF
TRBJ2-3,TRBD1,-,TRBV7-7,TGTGCCAGCAGCTCCCGACAGGGGGCTGGGACGCAGTATTTT,CASSSRQGAGTQYF
TRBJ1-1,TRBD1,once,TRBV5-1,TGCGCCAGCAGTAATACAGGGGCGAACACTGAAGCTTTCTTT,CASSNTGANTEAFF
TRBJ2-5,TRBD1,-,TRBV5-5,TGTGCCAGCAGCTTGAGGGGGACCGGGACAGGAGAGACCCAGTACTTC,CASSLRGTGTGETQYF
TRBJ2-7,-,-,TRBV5-1,TGCGCCAGCAGCTTTGTGGGCAGGGGTAACGAGCAGTACTTC,CASSFVGRGNEQYF
TRBJ1-6,-,-,TRBV3-1/TRBV3-2,TGTGCCAGCAGCCAAGATCCGAATTCACCCCTCCACTTT,CASSQDPNSPLHF
TRBJ2-1,-,-,TRBV3-1/TRBV3-2,TGTGCCAGCAGCCAAGGTCCCGGGACAATAAACTACAATGAGCAGTTCTTC,CASSQGPGTINYNEQFF
TRBJ2-3,TRBD2,once,TRBV9,TGTGCCAGCAGCGTAGGGTCTAGCGGGCTAGTCTTGACAGATACGCAGTATTTT,CASSVGSSGLVLTDTQYF
TRBJ2-6,TRBD2,-,TRBV30,TGTGCCTGGAGTGTAAGTGGGGGGGCTGGGGCCAACGTCCTGACTTTC,CAWSVSGGAGANVLTF
TRBJ2-1,TRBD2,once,TRBV6-5,TGTGCCAGCAGCCAGGGGCGGGGGGATGAGCAGTTCTTC,CASSQGRGDEQFF
TRBJ1-1,-,-,TRBV5-4,TGTGCCAGCAGCCCCCTAAAGGGGGACACTGAAGCTTTCTTT,CASSPLKGDTEAFF